This T cell receptor (beta chain) was obtained from a study of blood T cell repertoires in COVID-19. For the study at large: PBMCs, B-cell-depleted T cells, or T cells provided the cDNA or gDNA that made up the material.

Produced via immunoSEQ multiplex PCR; TCRdb's table is partial and in-frame only. The sample has 150,000 or so clones, roughly 80% seen once. Germline V CDR1 and CDR2: MNHNS, SASEGT. Unmatched junction bases numbered 3, after V lost 3 bases and J lost 2 bases. CDR3 length: 14 amino acids. Everyone who took part was roughly 18 to 89 years old, and they came from 24 US areas. Cohort allocation depended upon clinical history that participants reported. Sequencing input: PBMCs or T cells enriched from blood (not recorded which). The receptor was derived from a woman in her forties or fifties who had recovered from COVID-19. The chain uses TRBV6-1 and TRBJ2-5; 7 bases are shared with TRBD2. CDR3 protein: CASSERLAQETQYF. In DNA form, the CDR3 reads TGTGCCAGCAGTGAGCGACTAGCTCAAGAGACCCAGTACTTC.